Below, 29 T cell receptor beta chains from the same sample are listed, as sequenced in a study of identical twins (dated by TCRdb to between 2015 and 2016). Libraries came from 5' RACE. Instrument used: Illumina HiSeq 2000. TCRdb trimmed public reads at Q25 via fastp, called clones via MiXCR and kept in-frame beta chains. Every CDR3 protein is listed once, alongside the most common genes and DNA of its rows. The sample table records 550,000 to 800,000 distinct CDR3 sequences; 7.1% of these occur just once. 1.6% of the sample goes to the ten largest clones. These data also formed part of another study, on yellow fever vaccine responses in identical twins.

The source material was PBMCs. The source is a woman aged 18-35 years in good health.

This clonotype occurred many times. The rearrangement joins TRBV7-9 to TRBJ1-6; D possibly corresponds to TRBD1 (6 bases). Trimming took 4 bases from V and 0 from J, leaving 13 bases between them. CDR3 length: 17 residues. CDR1 is SEHNR and CDR2 is FQNEAQ in the germline V gene (reference sequence). In nucleotides, the CDR3 is TGTGCCAGCAGCTCCAGAACAGGGAGCTCCTATAATTCACCCCTCCACTTT. Translated, it gives CASSSRTGSSYNSPLHF.

This clonotype has just a few counts. The chain combines TRBV29-1 with TRBJ2-7; 7 bases are a match to TRBD1. Unmatched junction bases numbered 8, after V lost 6 bases and J lost 0 bases. The CDR3 is made up of 14 amino acids. Per germline, CDR1 SQVTM and CDR2 ANQGSEA. CDR3 sequence reads: CSVLDRRSSYEQYF. CDR3 bases: TGCAGCGTGTTGGACAGGCGAAGCTCCTACGAGCAGTACTTC.

This clonotype was observed a handful of times. The chain carries TRBV24-1 and TRBJ1-5, with TRBD1 matching 7 bases. CDR1 and CDR2 from the germline V gene are KGHDR and SFDVKD. V dropped 3 bases and J dropped 1; count of bases not matched to a gene: 5. The CDR3 covers 16 residues. CDR3 protein: CATSDTNRGSNQPQHF. CDR3 in DNA: TGTGCCACCAGTGATACGAACAGGGGAAGCAATCAGCCCCAGCATTTT.

This clonotype was seen only a few times. This chain connects TRBV6-1 to TRBJ2-1, with 7 bases identical to TRBD2. There are 14 residues in the CDR3. V shed 10 bases and J 6 bases; nucleotides not matched to a gene: 12. Germline V gives CDR1 MNHNS, CDR2 SASEGT. The CDR3 DNA reads as TGTGCCACCAGGCGGGGGAGAAGCGGCAATGAGCAGTTCTTC. Protein: CATRRGRSGNEQFF.

This sequence joins TRBV7-6 and TRBJ2-1; 9 bases agree with TRBD2. V lost 5 bases, J lost 8 bases, and 10 bases stayed unmatched. Germline V gene lookup returns CDR1 SGHVS and CDR2 FNYEAQ. The CDR3 consists of 15 residues. The CDR3 nucleotides read TGTGCCAGCAGCGACTTCGGCGGGAGGGTGTATGAGCAGTTCTTC. Protein sequence: CASSDFGGRVYEQFF. The whole variable domain, filled in from reference TRBV7-6 and TRBJ2-1, reads GAGVSQSPRYKVTKRGQDVALRCDPISGHVSLYWYRQALGQGPEFLTYFNYEAQQDKSGLPNDRFSAERPEGSISTLTIQRTEQRDSAMYRCASSDFGGRVYEQFFGPGTRLTVL.

This clonotype has only a few counts. The V and J genes are TRBV20-1 and TRBJ1-1, with D tentatively TRBD1 (6 bases). Trimming removed 3 bases at V and 4 bases at J, with 12 bases between. The germline gives CDR1 DFQATT, CDR2 SNEGSKA (reference sequence). The CDR3 length is 13 residues. The chain's CDR3 is CSARGGLGTEAFF. In DNA form, the CDR3 reads TGCAGTGCTAGGGGGGGCCTGGGCACTGAAGCTTTCTTT.

This clonotype was seen only a few times. The chain has TRBV12-3 or TRBV12-4 and TRBJ2-1; possibly TRBD1 for D (6 bases). Trimming took off 5 bases at V and 12 bases at J, with 17 bases between the two ends. This CDR3 has 13 amino acids. DNA for the CDR3: TGTGCCAGCAGTCCGGGACACACTAAGATGCAGTTCTTC. Its translation is CASSPGHTKMQFF.

This clonotype occurred many times. The chain uses TRBV10-3 and TRBJ2-1, with 8 positions matching TRBD1. CDR3 length: 16 amino acids. Trimming at V came to 0 bases and at J to 6 bases, leaving 7 bases not matched to a gene. Germline V gene data show CDR1 as ENHRY and CDR2 as SYGVKD. CDR3 amino acids: CAISESMTGDLNEQFF. CDR3 bases: TGTGCCATCAGTGAGTCGATGACAGGGGATCTCAATGAGCAGTTCTTC.

This clonotype has a handful of counts. The chain combines TRBV5-1 with TRBJ2-1, with 16 bases identical to TRBD2. V gave up 4 bases and J gave up 6 bases; unmatched junction bases: 7. The CDR3 sequence is 17 residues long. Germline V gene data show CDR1 as SGHRS and CDR2 as YFSETQ. DNA of the CDR3: TGCGCCAGCAGCGGCGGGACTAGCGGGAGGGGAATCAATGAGCAGTTCTTC. This codes for CASSGGTSGRGINEQFF.

V is TRBV5-5 and J is TRBJ2-3, with TRBD2 matching 7 bases. The V gene's germline CDR1 is SGHKS and CDR2 YYEKEE (reference sequence). This CDR3 region has 15 residues. J was trimmed by 0 bases and V by 6 bases; bases with no gene match: 7. The CDR3 sequence: CASTIRGVSTDTQYF. The CDR3 DNA reads as TGTGCCAGCACTATCCGGGGGGTTAGCACAGATACGCAGTATTTT.

The J gene is TRBJ2-7, the V gene TRBV9; TRBD2 aligns across 7 bases. The CDR3 runs to 15 residues. Germline V gene sequence: CDR1 SGDLS, CDR2 YYNGEE. Trimming removed 4 bases from V and 0 bases from J; junction bases left unmatched: 7. The chain's CDR3 is CASSPQRGSSYEQYF. DNA for the CDR3: TGTGCCAGCAGCCCTCAGCGGGGTAGCTCCTACGAGCAGTACTTC.

The chain employs TRBV5-1 and TRBJ1-3, with D tentatively TRBD1 (5 bases). The CDR3 extends over 18 amino acids. V was pared by 1 base and J by 0 bases, with 17 bases between. CDR1 is SGHRS and CDR2 is YFSETQ in the germline V gene. The CDR3, as DNA: TGCGCCAGCAGCTTGCCAGCCCGGGACCTCAACTCTGGAAACACCATATATTTT. Protein sequence: CASSLPARDLNSGNTIYF.

This clonotype was counted only a few times. The chain couples TRBV6-5 to TRBJ2-3; 13 bases align to TRBD2. The germline V gene has CDR1 MNHEY and CDR2 SVGAGI. Germline trimming cut 2 bases from V and 5 bases from J; bases unmatched to any gene: 7. The CDR3 runs 17 residues. The CDR3 nucleotides read TGTGCCAGCAGTTACCGTGGACTAGCGGGGGCGGTAGATACGCAGTATTTT. Amino acid sequence: CASSYRGLAGAVDTQYF.

Turning to this clonotype: This may be a read error: a much more frequent sequence differs by one nucleotide. This chain links TRBV13 with TRBJ2-2; D may match TRBD1 or TRBD2 (5 bases each). Between the trimmed V and J ends, which lost 5 bases and 7 bases, there was a span of 17 bases. This CDR3 comprises 15 residues. The germline V gene has CDR1 PRHDT and CDR2 FYEKMQ (reference sequence). The CDR3 nucleotides read TGTGCCAGCAGCCTTCCCGGGACGGGTAACGGGGAGCTGTTTTTT. Translating gives CASSLPGTGNGELFF.

V usage is TRBV10-3 and J usage is TRBJ2-3; 12 bases line up with TRBD2. The CDR3 has 15 residues. V lost 8 bases, J lost 4 bases, and 7 bases stayed unmatched. Germline lookup yields CDR1 ENHRY and CDR2 SYGVKD. CDR3 bases: TGTGCCATCTCCGTGGCTAGCGGGAGGGCAGATACGCAGTATTTT. It yields the protein CAISVASGRADTQYF.

CDR3 sequence reads: CSARERGTGSYNEQFF. The CDR3 coding sequence is TGCAGTGCTAGGGAGAGGGGGACAGGGAGCTACAATGAGCAGTTCTTC. This chain connects TRBV20-1 to TRBJ2-1; 9 bases are a match to TRBD1. This CDR3 comprises 16 residues. Germline values: CDR1 DFQATT, CDR2 SNEGSKA (reference sequence). V lost 3 bases and J lost 3; bases outside the gene matches: 9.

Only a few counts were recorded for this clonotype. This sequence joins TRBV20-1 and TRBJ1-1, with a tentative D call TRBD1 (6 bases). Germline assignment: CDR1 DFQATT and CDR2 SNEGSKA (reference sequence). The germline V and J ends were trimmed by 3 bases and 4 bases, with 15 bases remaining between them. CDR3 length: 14 residues. In DNA form, the CDR3 reads TGCAGTGCTAGGAATGGAGGGGGGGCCACTGAAGCTTTCTTT. It is translated as CSARNGGGATEAFF.

The gene calls are TRBV12-3 or TRBV12-4 and TRBJ2-2; 12 nucleotides align to TRBD2. The CDR3 is 17 residues long. V was clipped by 5 bases and J by 0 bases; unmatched bases: 4. CDR3 region: CASSPLAGGTNTGELFF. In DNA form, the CDR3 reads TGTGCCAGCAGTCCGCTAGCGGGGGGGACGAACACCGGGGAGCTGTTTTTT.

This clonotype has more than one count but fewer than ten. The V call is TRBV20-1, the J call TRBJ2-3, with 11 bases identical to TRBD2. Trimming at V came to 6 bases and at J to 5 bases, leaving 10 bases not matched to a gene. The CDR3 sequence is 15 residues long. CDR1 and CDR2 from the germline V gene are DFQATT and SNEGSKA (reference sequence). The CDR3, as DNA: TGCAGTGCAGACGTGACTAGCGGGGCTGGAGATACGCAGTATTTT. Translation gives CSADVTSGAGDTQYF.

V usage is TRBV20-1 and J usage is TRBJ2-1, with 9 bases aligning to TRBD1. Germline V gene lookup returns CDR1 DFQATT and CDR2 SNEGSKA (reference sequence). This CDR3 has 16 residues. V lost 6 bases and J lost 4; bases outside the gene matches: 13. CDR3 DNA sequence: TGCAGTGCCGTCTCGACAGGGGGGGTGTTTTACAATGAGCAGTTCTTC. Protein sequence: CSAVSTGGVFYNEQFF.

On this clonotype itself: One end of the junction varies from germline; a read error may be responsible. The rearrangement links TRBV12-3 or TRBV12-4 to TRBJ2-5, with TRBD2 matching over 9 bases. This CDR3 is built from 14 residues. Written as DNA, the CDR3 is TGTGCCAGCCGTTTGAGTAGCGGGAGAGAGACCCAGTACTTC. Amino acids: CASRLSSGRETQYF.

Only one count was recorded for this clonotype. This sequence may be a read error, since a much larger clone differs from it by one base. This chain connects TRBV3-1 to TRBJ1-3, with D unresolved. The length of the CDR3 is 15 residues. CDR1 and CDR2 (germline): LGHDT, YNNKEL (reference sequence). In nucleotides, the CDR3 is TGTGCCACCAGCCAAGTAACCGGAATGGGAAACACCATATATTTT. It encodes CATSQVTGMGNTIYF.

This clonotype was seen repeatedly, ten times or more. The rearrangement uses TRBV5-1 and TRBJ2-1, with 7 bases matching TRBD1. Germline loops: CDR1 SGHRS, CDR2 YFSETQ. The CDR3 length is 18 residues. Losses at the gene ends were 0 bases for V and 5 bases for J; bases not matched to a gene: 14. The CDR3 DNA is TGCGCCAGCAGCTTGGCGATAGGGGGTCAGGGGGAGAACAATGAGCAGTTCTTC. Protein product: CASSLAIGGQGENNEQFF.

The chain recombines TRBV2 with TRBJ1-2, with 7 bases aligning to TRBD1. CDR3 length: 12 residues. V shed 10 bases, J shed 10 bases, and the junction held 12 bases outside the gene matches. Germline assignment: CDR1 SNHLY and CDR2 FYNNEI. The CDR3 sequence: CAIKDRVGDYTF. CDR3 nucleotides: TGTGCCATAAAAGACAGGGTCGGGGACTACACCTTC. The variable domain in full, completed from reference TRBV2 and TRBJ1-2, reads EPEVTQTPSHQVTQMGQEVILRCVPISNHLYFYWYRQILGQKVEFLVSFYNNEISEKSEIFDDQFSVERPDGSNFTLKIRSTKLEDSAMYFCAIKDRVGDYTFGSGTRLTVV.

The chain uses TRBV6-1 and TRBJ1-6; a weak D match, TRBD1 (5 bases). In germline, CDR1 is MNHNS, CDR2 SASEGT. CDR3 length: 14 amino acids. The ends were cut back, 5 bases at V and 7 bases at J, with 12 bases in the middle. The chain's CDR3 is CASSPPRVNSPLHF. The CDR3, as DNA: TGTGCCAGCAGTCCCCCCAGGGTGAATTCACCCCTCCACTTT.

The chain combines TRBV19 with TRBJ2-1; D uncertain. The CDR3 loop spans 16 amino acids. Trimming left V 6 bases short and J 4 bases short, with 19 bases between. Germline values: CDR1 LNHDA, CDR2 SQIVND (reference sequence). Here the CDR3 reads CASSTSLGSGYNEQFF. In DNA form, the CDR3 reads TGTGCCAGTAGCACGTCCCTGGGGTCCGGGTACAATGAGCAGTTCTTC.

This rearrangement joins TRBV3-1 to TRBJ1-1; tentative D call: TRBD1 (6 bases). Trimming took off 1 base at V and 7 bases at J, with 13 bases between the two ends. The V gene's germline CDR1 is LGHDT and CDR2 YNNKEL (reference sequence). The CDR3 is 14 residues long. In nucleotides, the CDR3 is TGTGCCAGCAGCCAAGGAGACAGGTCAAGTGAAGCTTTCTTT. As protein: CASSQGDRSSEAFF.

The chain employs TRBV9 and TRBJ2-1, with 12 positions matching TRBD2. The CDR3 consists of 17 residues. Per the germline V gene, CDR1 is SGDLS and CDR2 is YYNGEE. After removal of 0 bases from V and 8 bases from J, the junction contained 9 bases not matched to a gene. The CDR3 nucleotides are TGTGCCAGCAGCGTAGCTACACTAGCGGGAGGTTTGCATGAGCAGTTCTTC. It codes for CASSVATLAGGLHEQFF.

On this clonotype: Since a much larger clone is just one base distant, this may be a read error. The CDR3 end shows no conserved phenylalanine or tryptophan, and so a read error is likely. The chain employs TRBV7-9 and TRBJ2-1, with unresolved D. V was clipped by 1 base and J by 3 bases, with 7 bases between them. The CDR3 covers 14 residues. The germline V gene encodes CDR1 SEHNR and CDR2 FQNEAQ (reference sequence). The CDR3 sequence is CASSLDAVYNEQFV. The DNA for the CDR3 is TGTGCCAGCAGCTTAGACGCAGTCTACAATGAGCAGTTCGTC.